The present T cell receptor beta chain was sequenced within a study of blood T cell repertoires in COVID-19. Study as a whole: The samples span acute and convalescent COVID-19 from the United States, Italy and Spain. PBMCs, B-cell-depleted T cells, or T cells were the source of the cDNA or gDNA that made up the material.

In the source study's methods: The authors estimated nucleated cell counts from reference gene primer amplification. Generated by immunoSEQ multiplex PCR, the TCRdb table keeps only in-frame clones and is missing some. Clone size and the V and J calls come from that table; the DNA yielded D and trimming. The data show 57,000 or so clones, more than 60% seen once. The CDR3 sequence is 15 residues long. Germline V gives CDR1 KGHDR, CDR2 SFDVKD. V dropped 4 bases and J dropped 6 bases, with 14 bases sitting between them. The TCR originated in a man aged 60 to 75 with acute or convalescent COVID-19. The sequenced sample was peripheral blood. The chain uses TRBV24-1 and TRBJ2-2, with a tentative D call TRBD1 (6 bases). CDR3 residues: CATSEGRTVAGELFF. The CDR3 DNA reads TGTGCCACCAGTGAGGGTAGGACAGTGGCCGGGGAGCTGTTTTTT.